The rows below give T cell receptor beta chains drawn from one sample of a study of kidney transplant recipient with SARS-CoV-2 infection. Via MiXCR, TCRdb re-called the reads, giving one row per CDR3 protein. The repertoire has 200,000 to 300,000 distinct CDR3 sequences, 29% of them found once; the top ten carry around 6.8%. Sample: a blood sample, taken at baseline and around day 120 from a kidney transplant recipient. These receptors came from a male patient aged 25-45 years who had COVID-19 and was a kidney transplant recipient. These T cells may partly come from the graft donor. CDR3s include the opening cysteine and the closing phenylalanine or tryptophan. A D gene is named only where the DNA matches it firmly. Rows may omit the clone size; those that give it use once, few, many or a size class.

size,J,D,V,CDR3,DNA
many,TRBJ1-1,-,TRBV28,CASSLWGRGAFF,TGTGCCAGCAGTTTGTGGGGTCGCGGAGCTTTCTTT
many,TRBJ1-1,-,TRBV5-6,CASRGVGSGTEAFF,TGTGCCAGCAGAGGGGTTGGGTCCGGAACTGAAGCTTTCTTT
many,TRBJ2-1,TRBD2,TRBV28,CASTLRTSGRARGNEQFF,TGTGCCAGCACTCTACGGACTAGCGGGAGGGCCAGGGGTAATGAGCAGTTCTTC
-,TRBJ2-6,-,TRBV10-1,CASSQKKIAQSRANVLTF,TGCGCCAGCAGTCAAAAAAAGATCGCACAAAGTCGGGCCAACGTCCTGACTTTC
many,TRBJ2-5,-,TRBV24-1,CATGALGTPQETQYF,TGTGCCACCGGCGCATTGGGGACACCTCAAGAGACCCAGTACTTC
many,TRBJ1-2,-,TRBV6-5,CASSSCISMRKTYGYTF,TGTGCCAGCAGTTCGTGTATCTCTATGCGAAAGACCTATGGCTACACCTTC
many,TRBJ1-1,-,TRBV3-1,CASSEHFPISIRTEAFF,TGTGCCAGCAGCGAGCATTTTCCCATTTCAATTCGCACTGAAGCTTTCTTT
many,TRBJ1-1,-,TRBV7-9,CASSLVGLPNTEAFF,TGTGCCAGCAGCTTGGTTGGGCTCCCGAACACTGAAGCTTTCTTT
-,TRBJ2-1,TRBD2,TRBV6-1,CASSESGIYEQFF,TGTGCCAGCAGTGAGAGCGGGATTTATGAGCAGTTCTTC
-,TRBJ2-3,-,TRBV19,CAGSTRQFQAQYF,TGTGCCGGTAGTACCCGACAGTTTCAAGCGCAGTATTTT
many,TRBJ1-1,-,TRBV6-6,CASSWGGGNTEAFF,TGTGCCAGCAGTTGGGGGGGAGGGAACACTGAAGCTTTCTTT
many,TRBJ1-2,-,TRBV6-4,CASSSEDSHGKTYGYTF,TGTGCCAGCAGTAGCGAAGACTCACACGGAAAGACCTATGGCTACACCTTC
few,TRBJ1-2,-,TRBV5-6,CASNSGNSRKTYGYTF,TGTGCCAGCAACTCGGGCAATAGTCGAAAGACCTATGGCTACACCTTC
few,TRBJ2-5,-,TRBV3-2,CASSQIRQRQYF,TGTGCCAGCAGCCAAATACGCCAGAGGCAGTACTTC
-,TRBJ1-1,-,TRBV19,CASSIQRHWTEAFF,TGTGCCAGTAGTATACAGAGGCATTGGACTGAAGCTTTCTTT
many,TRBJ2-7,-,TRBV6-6,CASRGQGYEQYF,TGTGCCAGCAGAGGGCAGGGGTACGAGCAGTACTTC
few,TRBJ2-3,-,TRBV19,CASSIGDASDTQYF,TGTGCCAGTAGTATAGGGGACGCTTCTGATACGCAGTATTTT
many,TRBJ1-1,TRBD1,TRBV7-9,CAMAGQGNTEAFF,TGTGCCATGGCGGGACAGGGGAACACTGAAGCTTTCTTT
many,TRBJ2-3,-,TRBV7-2,CASSLYGTDTQYF,TGTGCCAGCAGCTTATACGGCACAGATACGCAGTATTTT
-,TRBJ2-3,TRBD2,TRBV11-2,CASSFLPGGAGGGTDTQYF,TGTGCCAGCAGCTTCCTCCCCGGTGGGGCCGGGGGGGGCACAGATACGCAGTATTTT
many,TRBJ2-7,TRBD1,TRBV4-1,CASSQGRDSLKQYF,TGCGCCAGCAGCCAGGGTCGGGACAGCCTAAAGCAGTACTTC
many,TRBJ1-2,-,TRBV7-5,CISVPESGAEVGKTYGYTF,-
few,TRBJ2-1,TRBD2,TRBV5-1,CASRAGLAGDGEQFF,TGCGCCAGCAGGGCCGGACTAGCGGGAGACGGTGAGCAGTTCTTC
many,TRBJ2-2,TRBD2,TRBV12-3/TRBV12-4,CASRFGLVTGELFF,TGTGCCAGCAGGTTCGGACTAGTCACCGGGGAGCTGTTTTTT
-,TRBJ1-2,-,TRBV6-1,CASSITTPYGKTYGYTF,TGTGCCAGCAGTATTACGACGCCTTACGGAAAGACCTATGGCTACACCTTC
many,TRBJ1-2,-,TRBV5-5,CASPLDVSRKTYGYTF,TGTGCCAGCCCTCTCGATGTCTCGCGAAAGACCTATGGCTACACCTTC
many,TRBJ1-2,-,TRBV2,CASLRNTNYGYTF,TGTGCCAGCCTCCGGAACACTAACTATGGCTACACCTTC
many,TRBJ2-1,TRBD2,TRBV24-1,CATRTSGTNEQFF,TGTGCCACCAGGACTAGCGGGACCAATGAGCAGTTCTTC
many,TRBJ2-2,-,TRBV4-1,CASSQDEDSANTGELFF,TGCGCCAGCAGCCAAGATGAGGACAGTGCGAACACCGGGGAGCTGTTTTTT
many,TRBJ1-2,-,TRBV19,CASSDGPTNRKTYGYTF,TGTGCCAGTAGTGACGGACCGACAAATCGAAAGACCTATGGCTACACCTTC
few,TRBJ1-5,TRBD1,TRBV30,CALKLGQAISNQPQHF,TGTGCCTTGAAATTGGGACAGGCGATTAGCAATCAGCCCCAGCATTTT